The clone carrying this T cell receptor (beta chain) was recorded only once. This sample was included in a study of blood T cell repertoires in COVID-19. About the research overall: Samples taken during acute and convalescent COVID-19 were collected in the United States, Italy and Spain.

The cohort comprised adults aged 18 to 89 years residing in approximately 25 US areas. The CDR3 runs 17 residues. After removal of 2 bases from V and 2 bases from J, the junction contained 8 bases not matched to a gene. The germline V gene has CDR1 MNHNS and CDR2 SASEGT. The table came from immunoSEQ multiplex PCR; TCRdb's copy has only in-frame clones and leaves some out. This table has some 420,000 clones, over 75% appearing once. The V and J genes are TRBV6-1 and TRBJ2-3; TRBD2 agrees at 9 bases. The TCR originated in a man under 40 who had recovered from COVID-19. The sequencing input was PBMCs or T cells enriched from blood (not recorded which). The CDR3, as DNA: TGTGCCAGCAGTGAAAATCGACTAGCGGTGTTCACAGATACGCAGTATTTT. Translation gives CASSENRLAVFTDTQYF.